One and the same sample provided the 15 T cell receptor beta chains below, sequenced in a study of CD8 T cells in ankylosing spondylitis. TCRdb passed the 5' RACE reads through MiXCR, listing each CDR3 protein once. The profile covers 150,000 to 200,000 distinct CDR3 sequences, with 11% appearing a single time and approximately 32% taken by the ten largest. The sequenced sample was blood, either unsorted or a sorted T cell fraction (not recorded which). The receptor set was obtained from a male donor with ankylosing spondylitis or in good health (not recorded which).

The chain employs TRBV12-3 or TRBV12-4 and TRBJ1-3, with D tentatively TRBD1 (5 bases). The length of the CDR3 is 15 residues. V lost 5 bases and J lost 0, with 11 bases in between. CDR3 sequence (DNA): TGTGCCAGCAGTCCGGACACTAGCTCTGGAAACACCATATATTTT. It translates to CASSPDTSSGNTIYF.

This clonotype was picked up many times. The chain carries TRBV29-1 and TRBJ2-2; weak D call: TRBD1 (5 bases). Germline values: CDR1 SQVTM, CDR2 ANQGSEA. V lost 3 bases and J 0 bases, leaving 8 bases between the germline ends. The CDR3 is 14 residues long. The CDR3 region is CSVEQGANTGELFF. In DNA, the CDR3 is TGCAGCGTTGAGCAAGGGGCGAACACCGGGGAGCTGTTTTTT.

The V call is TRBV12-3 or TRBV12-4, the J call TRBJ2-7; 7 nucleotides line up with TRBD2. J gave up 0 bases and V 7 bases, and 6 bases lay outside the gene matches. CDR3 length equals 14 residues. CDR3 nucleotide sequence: TGTGCCAGCACCCGGGGGAGGGCCTCCTACGAGCAGTACTTC. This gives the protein CASTRGRASYEQYF.

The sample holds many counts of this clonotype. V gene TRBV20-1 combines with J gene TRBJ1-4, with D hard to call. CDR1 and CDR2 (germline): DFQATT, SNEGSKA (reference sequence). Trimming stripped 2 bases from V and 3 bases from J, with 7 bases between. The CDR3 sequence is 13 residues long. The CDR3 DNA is TGCAGTGCTAGAAGAAACCCTAATGAAAAACTGTTTTTT. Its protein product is CSARRNPNEKLFF.

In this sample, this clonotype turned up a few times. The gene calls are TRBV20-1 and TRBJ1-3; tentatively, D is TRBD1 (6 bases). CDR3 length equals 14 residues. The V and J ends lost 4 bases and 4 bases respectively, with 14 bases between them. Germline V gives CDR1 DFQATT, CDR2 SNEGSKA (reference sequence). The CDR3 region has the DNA TGCAGTGCTACCCAACAAGGACAGGGAAACACCATATATTTT. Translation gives CSATQQGQGNTIYF.

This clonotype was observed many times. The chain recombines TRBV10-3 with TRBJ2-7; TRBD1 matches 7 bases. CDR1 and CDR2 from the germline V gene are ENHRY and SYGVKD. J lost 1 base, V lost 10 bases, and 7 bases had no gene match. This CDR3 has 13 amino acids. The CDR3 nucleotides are TGTGCCACCCTCGGGACAGAGTCCTACGAGCAGTACTTC. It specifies CATLGTESYEQYF.

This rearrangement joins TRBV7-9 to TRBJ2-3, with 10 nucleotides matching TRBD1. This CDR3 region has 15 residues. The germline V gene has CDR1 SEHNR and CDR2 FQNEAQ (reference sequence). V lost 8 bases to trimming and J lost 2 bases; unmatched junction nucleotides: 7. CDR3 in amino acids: CASRPGQGTTDTQYF. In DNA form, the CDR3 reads TGTGCCAGCCGGCCGGGACAGGGGACCACAGATACGCAGTATTTT. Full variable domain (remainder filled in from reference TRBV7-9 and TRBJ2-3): DTGVSQNPRHKITKRGQNVTFRCDPISEHNRLYWYRQTLGQGPEFLTYFQNEAQLEKSRLLSDRFSAERPKGSFSTLEIQRTEQGDSAMYLCASRPGQGTTDTQYFGPGTRLTVL.

CDR3 protein: CASKGGGQETQYF. DNA of the CDR3: TGCGCCAGCAAGGGGGGGGGTCAAGAGACCCAGTACTTC. The chain recombines TRBV10-2 with TRBJ2-5; D possibly corresponds to TRBD2 (7 bases). In germline, CDR1 is WSHSY, CDR2 SAAADI. Trimming stripped 7 bases from V and 2 bases from J, with 11 bases between. This CDR3 region has 13 residues.

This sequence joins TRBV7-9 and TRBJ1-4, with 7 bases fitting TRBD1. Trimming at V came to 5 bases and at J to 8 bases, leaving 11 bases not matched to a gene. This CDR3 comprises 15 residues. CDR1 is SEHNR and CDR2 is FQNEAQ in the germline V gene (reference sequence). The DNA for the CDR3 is TGTGCCAGCAGCCGGGGGACAGCTCTCGGGGAAAAACTGTTTTTT. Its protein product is CASSRGTALGEKLFF.

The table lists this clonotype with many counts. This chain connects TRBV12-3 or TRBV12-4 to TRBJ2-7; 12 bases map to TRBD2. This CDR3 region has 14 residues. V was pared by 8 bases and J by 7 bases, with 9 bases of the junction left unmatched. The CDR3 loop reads CASRGLAGSREQYF. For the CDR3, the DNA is TGTGCCAGCCGTGGACTAGCGGGGTCTAGGGAGCAGTACTTC.

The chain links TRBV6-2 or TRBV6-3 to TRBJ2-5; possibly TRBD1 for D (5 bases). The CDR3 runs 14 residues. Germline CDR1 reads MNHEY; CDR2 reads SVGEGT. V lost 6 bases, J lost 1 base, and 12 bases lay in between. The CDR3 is CASRTTGVQETQYF. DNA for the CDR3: TGTGCCAGCAGAACTACAGGAGTCCAAGAGACCCAGTACTTC.

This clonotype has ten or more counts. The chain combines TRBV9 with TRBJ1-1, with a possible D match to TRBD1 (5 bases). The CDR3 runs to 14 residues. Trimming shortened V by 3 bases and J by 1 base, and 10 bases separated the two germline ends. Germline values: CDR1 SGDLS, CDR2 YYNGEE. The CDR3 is CASSAGHRNTEAFF. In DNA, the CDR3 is TGTGCCAGCAGCGCCGGACACAGGAACACTGAAGCTTTCTTT.

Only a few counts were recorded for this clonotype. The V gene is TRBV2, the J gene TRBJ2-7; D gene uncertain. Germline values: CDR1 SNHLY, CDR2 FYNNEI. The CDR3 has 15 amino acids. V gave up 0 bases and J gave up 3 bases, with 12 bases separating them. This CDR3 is CASSEALRRGYEQYF. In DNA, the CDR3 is TGTGCCAGCAGTGAAGCGCTTCGGAGAGGCTACGAGCAGTACTTC.

The CDR3 spells CAYKSNTGELFF. As DNA, the CDR3 is TGTGCGTACAAATCGAACACCGGGGAGCTGTTTTTT. The V and J genes are TRBV3-1 and TRBJ2-2; no definite D call. This CDR3 comprises 12 residues. Germline-derived CDR1 and CDR2 are LGHDT and YNNKEL (reference sequence).

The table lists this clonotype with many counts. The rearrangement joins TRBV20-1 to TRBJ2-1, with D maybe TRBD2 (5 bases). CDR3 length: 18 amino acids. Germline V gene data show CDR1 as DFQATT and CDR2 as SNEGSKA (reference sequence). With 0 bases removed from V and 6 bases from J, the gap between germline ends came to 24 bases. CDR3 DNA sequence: TGCAGTGCTAGAGATTTTTCCTCCGTGTCGTTCGGAGGCAATGAGCAGTTCTTC. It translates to CSARDFSSVSFGGNEQFF.